This T cell receptor beta chain was obtained from a study of blood T cell repertoires in COVID-19. Researchers sorted participants into cohorts using their self-reported clinical history. This clone occurred a few times. Germline lookup yields CDR1 SGHNT and CDR2 YENEEA. The J segment lost 8 bases and the V segment lost 3 bases, leaving 2 bases of the junction unmatched. The CDR3 covers 13 residues. The protocol was immunoSEQ multiplex PCR, while the TCRdb copy is restricted to in-frame clones and leaves out a portion. Seen here are over 200,000 clones, 85% to 90% observed once, and the top ten hold 4%.

The chain employs TRBV11-3 and TRBJ2-1; 9 nucleotides align to TRBD2. The receptor was isolated from a woman in her thirties with acute COVID-19. The sequenced sample was PBMCs or T cells enriched from blood (not recorded which). CDR3 nucleotides: TGTGCCAGCAGCTTTGGCGGGGGGGATGAGCAGTTCTTC. It specifies CASSFGGGDEQFF.